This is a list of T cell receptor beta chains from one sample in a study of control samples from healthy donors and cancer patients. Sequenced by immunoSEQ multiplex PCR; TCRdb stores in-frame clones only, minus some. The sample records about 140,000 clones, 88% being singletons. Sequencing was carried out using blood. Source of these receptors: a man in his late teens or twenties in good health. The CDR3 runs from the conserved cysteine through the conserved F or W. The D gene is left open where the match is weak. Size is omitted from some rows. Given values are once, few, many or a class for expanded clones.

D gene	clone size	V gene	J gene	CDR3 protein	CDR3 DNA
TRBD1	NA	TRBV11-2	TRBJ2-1	CASSFEGAVDEQFF	TGTGCCAGCAGCTTCGAGGGGGCCGTGGATGAGCAGTTCTTC
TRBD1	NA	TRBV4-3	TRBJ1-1	CASSLIIAGTGKGTEAFF	TGCGCCAGCAGCCTTATTATAGCCGGGACAGGGAAGGGCACTGAAGCTTTCTTT
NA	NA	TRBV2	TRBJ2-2	CASFETSNTGELFF	TGTGCCAGCTTTGAGACTTCGAACACCGGGGAGCTGTTTTTT
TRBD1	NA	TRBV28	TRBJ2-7	CASSSTKTGLEQYF	TGTGCCAGCAGTTCTACTAAGACAGGGCTCGAGCAGTACTTC
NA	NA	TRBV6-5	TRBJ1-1	CASSLRPGRAFF	TGTGCCAGCAGCCTACGACCCGGGCGAGCTTTCTTT
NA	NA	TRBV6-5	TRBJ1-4	CASSYSDRNEKLFF	TGTGCCAGCAGTTACTCCGACCGAAATGAAAAACTGTTTTTT
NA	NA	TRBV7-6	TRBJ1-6	CASSPGSGAGSSSPLHF	TGTGCCAGCAGCCCCGGGTCGGGGGCCGGATCGAGTTCACCCCTCCACTTT
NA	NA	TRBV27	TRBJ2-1	CASRLAARRNEQFF	TGTGCCAGCAGGCTAGCCGCGCGGCGCAATGAGCAGTTCTTC
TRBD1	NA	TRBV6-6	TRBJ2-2	CASSQDREYYTGELFF	TGTGCCAGCAGTCAAGACAGGGAGTATTACACCGGGGAGCTGTTTTTT
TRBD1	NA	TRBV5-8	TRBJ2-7	CASSLVTGLLSYEQYF	TGTGCCAGCAGCTTGGTGACAGGGCTTCTCTCCTACGAGCAGTACTTC
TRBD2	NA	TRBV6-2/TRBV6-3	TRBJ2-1	CASSYRAGEYNEQFF	TGTGCCAGCAGTTACAGAGCGGGGGAGTACAATGAGCAGTTCTTC
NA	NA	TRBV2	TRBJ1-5	CASAGTNYQPQHF	TGTGCCAGCGCCGGGACCAATTATCAGCCCCAGCATTTT
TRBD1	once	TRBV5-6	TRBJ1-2	CASDSFLDRGNYGYTF	TGTGCCAGCGACAGCTTCCTGGACAGGGGGAACTATGGCTACACCTTC
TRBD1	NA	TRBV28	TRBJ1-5	CASSPWTGSGNQPQHF	TGTGCCAGCAGTCCATGGACAGGCTCGGGCAATCAGCCCCAGCATTTT
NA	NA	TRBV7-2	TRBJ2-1	CASSLGWGNEQFF	TGTGCCAGCAGCTTGGGGTGGGGCAATGAGCAGTTCTTC
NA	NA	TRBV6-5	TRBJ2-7	CATRRPSSYEQYF	TGTGCCACCCGCAGGCCCAGCTCCTACGAGCAGTACTTC
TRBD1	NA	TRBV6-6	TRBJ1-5	CASRTTGGGSNQPQHF	TGTGCCAGCAGGACTACAGGGGGCGGTAGCAATCAGCCCCAGCATTTT
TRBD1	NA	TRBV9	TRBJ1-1	CASSVGGQVNTEAFF	TGTGCCAGCAGCGTAGGGGGACAGGTGAACACTGAAGCTTTCTTT
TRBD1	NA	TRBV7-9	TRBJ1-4	CASSLGGQGASNEKLFF	TGTGCCAGCAGCTTAGGGGGACAGGGGGCGTCTAATGAAAAACTGTTTTTT
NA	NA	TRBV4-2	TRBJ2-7	CASSQDFGGGEQYF	TGTGCCAGCAGCCAAGATTTTGGAGGGGGCGAGCAGTACTTC
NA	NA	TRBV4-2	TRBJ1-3	CASSPGGNTIYF	TGTGCCAGCAGCCCCGGCGGAAACACCATATATTTT
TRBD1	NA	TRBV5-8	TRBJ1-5	CASSFLGQGNQPQHF	TGTGCCAGCAGCTTTCTGGGACAGGGAAATCAGCCCCAGCATTTT
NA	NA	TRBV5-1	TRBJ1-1	CASSRGEGLNMNTEAFF	TGCGCCAGCAGCCGCGGAGAGGGGCTAAACATGAACACTGAAGCTTTCTTT
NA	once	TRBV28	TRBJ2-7	CASSLGGGVRNEQYF	TGTGCCAGCAGTTTAGGGGGCGGGGTGAGAAACGAGCAGTACTTC
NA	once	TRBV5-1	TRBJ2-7	CASSLHRPAEQYF	TGCGCCAGCAGCTTGCATCGGCCCGCCGAGCAGTACTTC
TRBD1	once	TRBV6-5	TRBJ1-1	CASSLDRGNTEAFF	TGTGCCAGCAGCTTGGACAGGGGCAACACTGAAGCTTTCTTT
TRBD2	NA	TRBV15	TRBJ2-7	CATSREAGPLAYEQYF	TGTGCCACCAGCAGAGAAGCGGGACCCTTAGCCTACGAGCAGTACTTC